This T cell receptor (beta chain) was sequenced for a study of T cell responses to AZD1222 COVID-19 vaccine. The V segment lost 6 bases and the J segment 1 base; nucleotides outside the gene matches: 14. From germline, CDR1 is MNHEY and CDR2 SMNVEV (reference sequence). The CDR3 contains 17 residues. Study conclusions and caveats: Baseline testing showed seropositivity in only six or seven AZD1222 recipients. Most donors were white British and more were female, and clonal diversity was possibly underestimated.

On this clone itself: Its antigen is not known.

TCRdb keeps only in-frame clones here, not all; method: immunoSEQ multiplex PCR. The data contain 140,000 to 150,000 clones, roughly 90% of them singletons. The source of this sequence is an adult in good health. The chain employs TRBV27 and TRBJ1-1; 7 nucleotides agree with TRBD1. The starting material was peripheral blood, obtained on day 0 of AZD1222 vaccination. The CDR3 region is CASSSFTQGGPNTEAFF. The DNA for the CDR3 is TGTGCCAGCAGCTCTTTCACCCAGGGGGGCCCGAACACTGAAGCTTTCTTT.